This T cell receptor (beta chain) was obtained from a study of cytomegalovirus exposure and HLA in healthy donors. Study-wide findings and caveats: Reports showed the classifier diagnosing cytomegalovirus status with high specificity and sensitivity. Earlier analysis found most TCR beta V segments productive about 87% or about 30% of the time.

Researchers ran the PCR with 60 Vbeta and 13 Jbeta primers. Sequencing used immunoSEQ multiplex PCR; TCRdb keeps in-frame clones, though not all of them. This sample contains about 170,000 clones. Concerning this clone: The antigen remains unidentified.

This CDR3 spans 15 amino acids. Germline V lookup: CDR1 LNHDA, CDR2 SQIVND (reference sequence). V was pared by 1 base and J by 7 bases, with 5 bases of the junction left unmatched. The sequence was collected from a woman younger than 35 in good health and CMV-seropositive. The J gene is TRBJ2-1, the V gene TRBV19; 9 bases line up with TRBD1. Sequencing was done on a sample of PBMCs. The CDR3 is CASSIVRDRANEQFF. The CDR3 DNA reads TGTGCCAGTAGTATAGTCCGGGACAGGGCGAATGAGCAGTTCTTC.